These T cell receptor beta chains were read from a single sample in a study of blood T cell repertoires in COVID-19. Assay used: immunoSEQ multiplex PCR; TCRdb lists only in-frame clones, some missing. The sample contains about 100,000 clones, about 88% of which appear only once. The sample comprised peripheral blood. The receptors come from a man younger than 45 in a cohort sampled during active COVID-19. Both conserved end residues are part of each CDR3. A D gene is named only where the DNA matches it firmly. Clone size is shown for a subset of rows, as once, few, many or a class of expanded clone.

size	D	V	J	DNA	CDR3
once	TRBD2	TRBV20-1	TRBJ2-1	TGCAGTGCTAGTCCCGGGACTAGCGGGGGGTACAATGAGCAGTTCTTC	CSASPGTSGGYNEQFF
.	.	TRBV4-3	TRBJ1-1	TGCGCCAGCAGCCAAGAAGCCAACCGGAACACTGAAGCTTTCTTT	CASSQEANRNTEAFF
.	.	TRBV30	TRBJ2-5	TGTGCCTGGTCTGGGGGGGCCGCGGAGACCCAGTACTTC	CAWSGGAAETQYF
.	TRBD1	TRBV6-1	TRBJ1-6	TGTGCCAGCAGTGTAGACAGGGCCCCCTATAATTCACCCCTCCACTTT	CASSVDRAPYNSPLHF
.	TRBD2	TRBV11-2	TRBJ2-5	TGTGCCAGCAGCTTAGGACTAGCGGGTCAAGAGACCCAGTACTTC	CASSLGLAGQETQYF
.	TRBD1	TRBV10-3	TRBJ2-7	TGTGCCATCAGTGGGACAGGGCCCCTTACCTACGAGCAGTACTTC	CAISGTGPLTYEQYF
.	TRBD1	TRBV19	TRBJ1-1	TGTGCCAGTAGCGGACAGGGAGGAACTGAAGCTTTCTTT	CASSGQGGTEAFF
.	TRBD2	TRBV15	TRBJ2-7	TGTGCCACCAGCTCGGGGGGGTTAAGCTACGAGCAGTACTTC	CATSSGGLSYEQYF
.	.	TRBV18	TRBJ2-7	TGTGCCAGCTCACCACGCCAGGCAGGGTCAGCTTACGAGCAGTACTTC	CASSPRQAGSAYEQYF
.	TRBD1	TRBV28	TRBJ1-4	TGTGCCAGCAGCACCGGGACAGGGCGCGACAAACTGTTTTTT	CASSTGTGRDKLFF
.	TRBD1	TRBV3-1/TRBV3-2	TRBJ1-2	TGTGCCAGCAGCCAGGAAGGGACAGGGACCTATGGCTACACCTTC	CASSQEGTGTYGYTF
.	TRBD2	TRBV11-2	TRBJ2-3	TGTGCCAGCAGATCTTCTAGCGGGGGCACAGATACGCAGTATTTT	CASRSSSGGTDTQYF
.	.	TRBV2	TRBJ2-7	TGTGCCAGCAGGCCCAGGGAGGGGGACGAGCAGTACTTC	CASRPREGDEQYF
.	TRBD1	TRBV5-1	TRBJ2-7	TGCGCCAGCAACCGGGACAGTGCTTCCTACGAGCAGTACTTC	CASNRDSASYEQYF
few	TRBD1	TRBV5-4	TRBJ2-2	TGTGCCAGCAGCCCGGGCGGGACAGGGTCCACCGGGGAGCTGTTTTTT	CASSPGGTGSTGELFF
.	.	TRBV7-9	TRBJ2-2	TGTGCCAGCCGGGGGACAGCAAACACCGGGGAGCTGTTTTTT	CASRGTANTGELFF
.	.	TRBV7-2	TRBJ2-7	TGTGCCAGCAGCTTAGGTCCCAGGGATTTATACGAGCAGTACTTC	CASSLGPRDLYEQYF
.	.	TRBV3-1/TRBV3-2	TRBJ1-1	TGTGCCAGCAGTTCCGCATTAGGACAGAATGAAGCTTTCTTT	CASSSALGQNEAFF
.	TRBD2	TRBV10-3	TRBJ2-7	TGTGCCATCAGTCCTTCGATTAGCGGGGGGCCTCCCTACGAGCAGTACTTC	CAISPSISGGPPYEQYF
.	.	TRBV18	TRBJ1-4	TGTGCCAGCTCACCGCGACAGGTGGTGGAGGATGAAAAACTGTTTTTT	CASSPRQVVEDEKLFF
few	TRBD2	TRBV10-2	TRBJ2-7	TGCGCCAGCAGTGAGCCCTCGGGACTAGCGGGGGGCTACGAGCAGTACTTC	CASSEPSGLAGGYEQYF
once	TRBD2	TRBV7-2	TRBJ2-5	TGTGCCAGCAGCCCACGAAGGACTAGCGGTACAGAGACCCAGTACTTC	CASSPRRTSGTETQYF
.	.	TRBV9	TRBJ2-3	TGTGCCAGCAGCGTAGAGGGGGGGGCCCGCACAGATACGCAGTATTTT	CASSVEGGARTDTQYF
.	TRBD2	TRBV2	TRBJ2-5	TGTGCCAGCGGCTTAGCGGGGGGCCAAGAGACCCAGTACTTC	CASGLAGGQETQYF
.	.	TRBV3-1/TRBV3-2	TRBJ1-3	TGTGCCAGCAGCCACAGGGGTTCTGGAAACACCATATATTTT	CASSHRGSGNTIYF
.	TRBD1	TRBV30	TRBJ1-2	TGTGCCGGGAAACAAGGACAGGGCTCTGGCTACACCTTC	CAGKQGQGSGYTF
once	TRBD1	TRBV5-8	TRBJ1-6	TGTGCCAGCAGCTCGGAGGGGGCTAATTCACCCCTCCACTTT	CASSSEGANSPLHF
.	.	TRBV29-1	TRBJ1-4	TGCAGCGTCAAAAATGAAAAACTGTTTTTT	CSVKNEKLFF
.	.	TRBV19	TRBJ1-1	TGTGCCAGTAGTATGTTTCTAGGGGACACTGAAGCTTTCTTT	CASSMFLGDTEAFF
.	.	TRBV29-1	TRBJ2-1	TGCAGCGCCAGGGGGGACTCCTACAATGAGCAGTTCTTC	CSARGDSYNEQFF
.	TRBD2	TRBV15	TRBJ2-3	TGTGCCACCAGCCGACCGGGGGGTAAAGAGGGGACGCAGTATTTT	CATSRPGGKEGTQYF
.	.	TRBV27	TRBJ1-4	TGTGCCAGCAGCTCGTTTTCCTTCGGGGTGGGGGGGGAAAAACTGTTTTTT	CASSSFSFGVGGEKLFF
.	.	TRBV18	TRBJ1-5	TGTGCCAGCTCACCCCGGGAGGTGCGCCGACCCAATCAGCCCCAGCATTTT	CASSPREVRRPNQPQHF
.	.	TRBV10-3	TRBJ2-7	TGTGCCATCAGCGGAGGTGGGGGGACGGACATTTACGAGCAGTACTTC	CAISGGGGTDIYEQYF
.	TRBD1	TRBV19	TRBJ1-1	TGTGCCAGTAGTCCGACAGGGGGGACTGAAGCTTTCTTT	CASSPTGGTEAFF
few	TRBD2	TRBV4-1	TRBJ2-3	TGCGCCAGCAGCCAAGGGACTAGCAGAACCACAGATACGCAGTATTTT	CASSQGTSRTTDTQYF
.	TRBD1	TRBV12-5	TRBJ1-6	TGTGCTAGTGCCTCGTGGACAGGGGGCGACTCACCCCTCCACTTT	CASASWTGGDSPLHF
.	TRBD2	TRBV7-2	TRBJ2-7	TGTGCCAGCAGCTTGGCCGGGGGGGCTGGTTACGAGCAGTACTTC	CASSLAGGAGYEQYF
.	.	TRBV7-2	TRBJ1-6	TGTGCCAGCCGGGATGCCAGGGAGGTTTATAATTCACCCCTCCACTTT	CASRDAREVYNSPLHF
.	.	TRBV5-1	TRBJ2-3	TGCGCCAGCAGCTTGGAGGCGGGATCGGATACGCAGTATTTT	CASSLEAGSDTQYF
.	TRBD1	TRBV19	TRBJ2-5	TGTGCCAGTACCCACACAGGGGGCGCGGAGACCCAGTACTTC	CASTHTGGAETQYF
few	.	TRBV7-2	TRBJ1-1	TGTGCCAGCAGTCCCTCGGACGGGGGTCTACATGAAGCTTTCTTT	CASSPSDGGLHEAFF
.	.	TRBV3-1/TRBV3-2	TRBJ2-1	TGTGCCAGCAGCCAAGGGGAAGCTAGCGACTCCTACAATGAGCAGTTCTTC	CASSQGEASDSYNEQFF
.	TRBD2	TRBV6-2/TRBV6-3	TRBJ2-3	TGTGCCAGCAGTTACCTCCCGGGAGGGGGGAGGTTCACAGATACGCAGTATTTT	CASSYLPGGGRFTDTQYF
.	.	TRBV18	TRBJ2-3	TGTGCCAGCCAGGAGGCGCGGCCGGATACGCAGTATTTT	CASQEARPDTQYF
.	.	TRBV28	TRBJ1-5	TGTGCCAGCAGCCCGGGGGGGGGTAGCAATCAGCCCCAGCATTTT	CASSPGGGSNQPQHF
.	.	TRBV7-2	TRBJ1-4	TGTGCCAGCAGCTTAGAGGCAGGGCGACCTAATGAAAAACTGTTTTTT	CASSLEAGRPNEKLFF
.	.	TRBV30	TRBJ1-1	TGTGCCTGGACCCCGGTTCCTGAAGCTTTCTTT	CAWTPVPEAFF
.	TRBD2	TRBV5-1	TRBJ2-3	TGCGCCAGCAGCTCGGTAGCGGGGGGTCGAACAGATACGCAGTATTTT	CASSSVAGGRTDTQYF
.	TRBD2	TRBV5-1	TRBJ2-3	TGCGCCAGCAGCCTCGGGACTAGCGGGGGTGATACGCAGTATTTT	CASSLGTSGGDTQYF
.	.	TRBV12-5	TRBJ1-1	TGTGCTAGTGGTTTGGTACTGGGCAGGATGAACACTGAAGCTTTCTTT	CASGLVLGRMNTEAFF
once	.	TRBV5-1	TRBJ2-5	TGCGCCAGCAGCCCCGAGCAAGAGACCCAGTACTTC	CASSPEQETQYF
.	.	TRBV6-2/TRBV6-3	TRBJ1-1	TGTGCCAGCAGTTACTACTGGAACACTGAAGCTTTCTTT	CASSYYWNTEAFF
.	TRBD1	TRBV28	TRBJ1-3	TGTGCCAGCAGTCTCCAAGCACTTGACAGGGGTGGAAACACCATATATTTT	CASSLQALDRGGNTIYF
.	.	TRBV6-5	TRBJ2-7	TGTGCCAGCAGTTACTCGAGCGTTGGCGGCTACGAGCAGTACTTC	CASSYSSVGGYEQYF
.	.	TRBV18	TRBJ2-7	TGTGCCAGCTCACCGGACACCTCCTACGAGCAGTACTTC	CASSPDTSYEQYF
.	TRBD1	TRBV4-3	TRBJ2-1	TGCGCCAGCAGCCAAGGGGGAGGACAGGGTGAGCAGTTCTTC	CASSQGGGQGEQFF
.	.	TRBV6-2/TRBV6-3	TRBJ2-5	TGTGCCAGCAGTTCTTTGACACCAGAGACCCAGTACTTC	CASSSLTPETQYF
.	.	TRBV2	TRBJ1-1	TGTGCCAGCAGTGAAGGGGCGTCGTTGAGCACTGAAGCTTTCTTT	CASSEGASLSTEAFF
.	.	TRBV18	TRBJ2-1	TGTGCCAGCTCCCGACAGGAAAGCTCCTACAATGAGCAGTTCTTC	CASSRQESSYNEQFF